This TCR beta chain emerged from a study of blood T cells in healthy people across ages. Points from the study as a whole: Donors of long life had a larger count of naive CD4+ cells and greater diversity than aged donors. Possibly confounding the expanded clonotype changes was the fact that donor CMV status was unknown. Diversity of TCR beta correlated strongly with naive T cell percentage.

A J-beta primer mix and a sample-barcoded 5' primer were used in a second PCR of about 7 to 12 cycles. In TCRdb, the 5' RACE reads were re-called with MiXCR into one record per CDR3 protein. The profile shows 1.5 million to 2 million distinct CDR3 sequences, about 30% of them singletons. The CDR3 length is 15 residues. Trimming cost V 0 bases and J 3 bases, with 12 bases left between them. Germline V gene lookup returns CDR1 SGDLS and CDR2 YYNGEE. The donors, aged roughly 6 to 90, were healthy Caucasians from Russia. This clonotype has only a few counts. The antigen is undetermined. This TCR derives from a woman aged 30 to 39 in good health. The specimen sequenced was blood. The V gene is TRBV9, the J gene TRBJ1-2; D not certain. The CDR3 region has the DNA TGTGCCAGCAGCGTAGATCCGGGGAGCTACTATGGCTACACCTTC. Residues: CASSVDPGSYYGYTF.